This paragraph reports one T cell receptor beta chain. The antigen remains undetermined. This entry is derived from a study of early T cells in non-severe SARS-CoV-2 infection. Study results and caveats: CD4 and private specificities were missed by VDJdb matching, which favored anti-spike CD8 responses.

One entry per CDR3 protein results from TCRdb running MiXCR on the 5' RACE reads. The repertoire has tens of thousands of distinct CDR3 sequences, over 5% of them found once; the top ten carry roughly 7.8%. Unmatched junction bases numbered 4, after V lost 4 bases and J lost 2 bases. Germline V gene data show CDR1 as SGHRS and CDR2 as YFSETQ. This CDR3 is 15 amino acids long. The TCR sequence derives from an adult who was a healthcare worker with PCR-confirmed SARS-CoV-2 infection or an uninfected control (not recorded which). What was sequenced was whole blood. This rearrangement joins TRBV5-1 to TRBJ2-5; 11 bases agree with TRBD2. CDR3 loop: CASSPGLAVQETQYF. The CDR3 DNA reads as TGCGCCAGCAGCCCGGGACTAGCGGTACAAGAGACCCAGTACTTC.